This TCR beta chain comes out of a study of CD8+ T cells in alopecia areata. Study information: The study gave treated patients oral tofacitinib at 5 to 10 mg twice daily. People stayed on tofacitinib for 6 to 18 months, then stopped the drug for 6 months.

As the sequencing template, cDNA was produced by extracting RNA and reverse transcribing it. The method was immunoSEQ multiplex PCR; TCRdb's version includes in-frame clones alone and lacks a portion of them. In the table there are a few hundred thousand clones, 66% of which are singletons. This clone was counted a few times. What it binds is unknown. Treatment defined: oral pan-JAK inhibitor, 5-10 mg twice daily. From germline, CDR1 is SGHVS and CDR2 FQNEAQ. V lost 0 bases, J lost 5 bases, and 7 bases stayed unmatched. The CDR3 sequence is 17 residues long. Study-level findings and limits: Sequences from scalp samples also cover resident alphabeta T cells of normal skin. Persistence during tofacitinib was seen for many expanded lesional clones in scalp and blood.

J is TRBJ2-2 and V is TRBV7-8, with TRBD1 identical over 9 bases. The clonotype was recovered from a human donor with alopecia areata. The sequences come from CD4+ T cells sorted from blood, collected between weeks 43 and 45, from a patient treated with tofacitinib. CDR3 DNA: TGTGCCAGCAGCTTAGCCTCGGGACAGGGTGGAACCGGGGAGCTGTTTTTT. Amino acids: CASSLASGQGGTGELFF.